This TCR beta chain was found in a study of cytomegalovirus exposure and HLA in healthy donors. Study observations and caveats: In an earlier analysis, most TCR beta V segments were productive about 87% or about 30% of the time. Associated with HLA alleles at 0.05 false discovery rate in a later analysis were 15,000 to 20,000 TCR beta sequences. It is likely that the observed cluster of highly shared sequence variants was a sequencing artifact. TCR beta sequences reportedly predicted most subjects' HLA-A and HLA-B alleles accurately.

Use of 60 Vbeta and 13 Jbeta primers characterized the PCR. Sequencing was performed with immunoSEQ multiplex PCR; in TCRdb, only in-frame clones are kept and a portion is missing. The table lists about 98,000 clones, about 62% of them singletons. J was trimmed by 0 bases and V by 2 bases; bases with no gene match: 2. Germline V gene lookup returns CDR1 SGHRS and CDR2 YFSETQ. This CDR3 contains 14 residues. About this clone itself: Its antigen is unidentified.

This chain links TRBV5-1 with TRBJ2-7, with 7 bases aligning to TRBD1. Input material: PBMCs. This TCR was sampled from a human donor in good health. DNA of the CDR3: TGCGCCAGCAGCTTTTACAGGGGCTCCTACGAGCAGTACTTC. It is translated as CASSFYRGSYEQYF.